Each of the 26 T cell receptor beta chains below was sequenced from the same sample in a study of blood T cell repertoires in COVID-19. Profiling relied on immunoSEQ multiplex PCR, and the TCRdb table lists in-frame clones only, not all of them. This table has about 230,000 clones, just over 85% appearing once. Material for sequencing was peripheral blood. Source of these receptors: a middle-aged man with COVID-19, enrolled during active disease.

The CDR3 DNA sequence: TGTGCCAGCAGTTCATCGGACAGGGTGAAAGAGACCCAGTACTTC. It specifies CASSSSDRVKETQYF. The gene calls are TRBV6-2 or TRBV6-3 and TRBJ2-5, with TRBD1 matching 8 bases. The V gene end was trimmed by 4 bases and the J gene end by 3 bases; junction bases not matched to a gene: 7. CDR1 MNHEY and CDR2 SVGEGT come from the germline V gene. This CDR3 contains 15 residues.

For the CDR3, the DNA is TGCAGTGCTGACGGACTGTACGAGCAGTACTTC. It codes for CSADGLYEQYF. J is TRBJ2-7 and V is TRBV20-1, with D possibly TRBD2 on 5 matching bases. The germline V gene encodes CDR1 DFQATT and CDR2 SNEGSKA (reference sequence). The CDR3 covers 11 residues. V dropped 5 bases and J dropped 4 bases, with 9 bases sitting between them.

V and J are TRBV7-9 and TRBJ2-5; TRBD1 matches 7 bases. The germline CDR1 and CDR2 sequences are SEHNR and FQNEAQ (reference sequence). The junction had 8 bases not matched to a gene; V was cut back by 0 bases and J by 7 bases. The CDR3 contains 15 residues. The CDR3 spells CASSLAGTVSWTQYF. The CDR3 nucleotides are TGTGCCAGCAGCTTAGCCGGGACAGTCAGTTGGACCCAGTACTTC.

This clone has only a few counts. The CDR3 DNA sequence: TGTGCCAGCAGCGACACCCTTCGGGGGGGAAATAATTCACCCCTCCACTTT. Its translation is CASSDTLRGGNNSPLHF. J is TRBJ1-6 and V is TRBV5-6, with a weak D call TRBD1 (5 bases). The CDR3 consists of 17 residues. CDR1 and CDR2 (germline): SGHDT, YYEEEE. Trimming shortened V by 4 bases and J by 5 bases, and 19 bases separated the two germline ends.

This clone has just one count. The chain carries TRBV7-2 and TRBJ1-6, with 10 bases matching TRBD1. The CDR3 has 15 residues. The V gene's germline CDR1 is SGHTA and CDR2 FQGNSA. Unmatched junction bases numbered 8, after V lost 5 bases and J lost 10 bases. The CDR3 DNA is TGTGCCAGCAGCGTTACGGGACAGGGGAACTCACCCCTCCACTTT. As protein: CASSVTGQGNSPLHF.

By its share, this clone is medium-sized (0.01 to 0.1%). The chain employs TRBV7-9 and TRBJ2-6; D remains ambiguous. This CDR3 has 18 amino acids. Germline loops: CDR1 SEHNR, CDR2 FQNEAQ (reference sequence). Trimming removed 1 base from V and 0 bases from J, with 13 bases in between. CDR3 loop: CASSLVLILSSGANVLTF. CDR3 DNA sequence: TGTGCCAGCAGCTTAGTGCTCATACTTAGCTCTGGGGCCAACGTCCTGACTTTC.

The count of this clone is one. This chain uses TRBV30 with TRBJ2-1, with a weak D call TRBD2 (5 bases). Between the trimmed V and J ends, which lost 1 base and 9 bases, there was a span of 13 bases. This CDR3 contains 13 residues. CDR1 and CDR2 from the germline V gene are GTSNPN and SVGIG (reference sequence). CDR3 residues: CAWSEAAPGEQFF. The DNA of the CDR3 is TGTGCCTGGAGTGAAGCGGCCCCGGGTGAGCAGTTCTTC.

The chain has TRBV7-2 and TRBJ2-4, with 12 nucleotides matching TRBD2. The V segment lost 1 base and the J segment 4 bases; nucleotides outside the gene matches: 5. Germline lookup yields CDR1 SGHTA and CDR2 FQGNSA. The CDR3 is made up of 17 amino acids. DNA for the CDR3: TGTGCCAGCAGCTTAGGGCTAGCGGGGGGGTTGAAAAACATTCAGTACTTC. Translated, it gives CASSLGLAGGLKNIQYF.

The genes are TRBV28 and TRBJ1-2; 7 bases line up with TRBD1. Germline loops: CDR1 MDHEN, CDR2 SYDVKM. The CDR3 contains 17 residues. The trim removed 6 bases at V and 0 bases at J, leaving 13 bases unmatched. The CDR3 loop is CASSRRQGSVSNYGYTF. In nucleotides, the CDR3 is TGTGCCAGCAGCCGCCGACAGGGTTCCGTATCTAACTATGGCTACACCTTC.

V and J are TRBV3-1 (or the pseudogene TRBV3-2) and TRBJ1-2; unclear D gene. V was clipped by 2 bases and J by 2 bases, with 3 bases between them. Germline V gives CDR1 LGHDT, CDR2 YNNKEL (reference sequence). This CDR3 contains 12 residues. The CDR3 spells CASSQINYGYTF. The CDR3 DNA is TGTGCCAGCAGCCAAATAAACTATGGCTACACCTTC.

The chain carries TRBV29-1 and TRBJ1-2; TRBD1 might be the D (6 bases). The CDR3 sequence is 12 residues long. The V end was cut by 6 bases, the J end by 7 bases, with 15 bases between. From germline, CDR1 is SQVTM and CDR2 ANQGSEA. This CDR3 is CSVRTGIGGYTF. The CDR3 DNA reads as TGCAGCGTCCGAACAGGGATAGGTGGCTACACCTTC.

The CDR3 DNA is TGTGCCAGCAGTTACCCTGAGGTAGCGGGGGAAAACACCGGGGAGCTGTTTTTT. This codes for CASSYPEVAGENTGELFF. V is TRBV6-2 or TRBV6-3 and J is TRBJ2-2; the match to TRBD2 covers 9 bases. This CDR3 region has 18 residues. J lost 2 bases, V lost 2 bases, and 9 bases had no gene match. Germline V gene lookup returns CDR1 MNHEY and CDR2 SVGEGT.

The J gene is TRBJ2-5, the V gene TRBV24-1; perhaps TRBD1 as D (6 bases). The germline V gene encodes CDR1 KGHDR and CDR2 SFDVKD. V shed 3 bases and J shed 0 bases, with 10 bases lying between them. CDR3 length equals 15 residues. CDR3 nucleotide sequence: TGTGCCACCAGTGATAAGTACAGGGACCAAGAGACCCAGTACTTC. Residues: CATSDKYRDQETQYF.

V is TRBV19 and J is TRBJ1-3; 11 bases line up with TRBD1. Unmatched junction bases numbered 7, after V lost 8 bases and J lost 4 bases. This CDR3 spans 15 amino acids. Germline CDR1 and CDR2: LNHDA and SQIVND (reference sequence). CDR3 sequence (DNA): TGTGCCAGTTGGACAGGGGGCGCGGGAGGAAACACCATATATTTT. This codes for CASWTGGAGGNTIYF.

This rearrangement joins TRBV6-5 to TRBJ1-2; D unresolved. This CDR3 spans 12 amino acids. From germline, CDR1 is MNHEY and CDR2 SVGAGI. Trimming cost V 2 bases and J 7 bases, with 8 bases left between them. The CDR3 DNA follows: TGTGCCAGCAGTTACGAGGGTCTTGGCTACACCTTC. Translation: CASSYEGLGYTF.

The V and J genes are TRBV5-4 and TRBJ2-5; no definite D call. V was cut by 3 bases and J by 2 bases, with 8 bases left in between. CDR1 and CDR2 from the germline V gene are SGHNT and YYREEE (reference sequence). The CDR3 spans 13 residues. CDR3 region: CASSSYSQETQYF. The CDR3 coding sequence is TGTGCCAGCAGCTCCTACTCGCAAGAGACCCAGTACTTC. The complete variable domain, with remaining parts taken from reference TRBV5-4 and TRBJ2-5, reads ETGVTQSPTHLIKTRGQQVTLRCSSQSGHNTVSWYQQALGQGPQFIFQYYREEENGRGNFPPRFSGLQFPNYSSELNVNALELDDSALYLCASSSYSQETQYFGPGTRLLVL.

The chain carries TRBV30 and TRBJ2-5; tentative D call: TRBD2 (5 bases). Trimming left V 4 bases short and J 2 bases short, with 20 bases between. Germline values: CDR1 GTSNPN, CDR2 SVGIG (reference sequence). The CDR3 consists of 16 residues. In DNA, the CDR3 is TGTGCCTGGAAATCAGAGCGGCAATGGTTGCAAGAGACCCAGTACTTC. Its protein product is CAWKSERQWLQETQYF.

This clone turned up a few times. As DNA, the CDR3 is TGTGCCAGCAGTCGCGGGGCCTATGGAGCTTTCTTT. As protein: CASSRGAYGAFF. The J gene is TRBJ1-1, the V gene TRBV12-3 or TRBV12-4; D possibly corresponds to TRBD1 (5 bases). The V end was cut by 5 bases, the J end by 10 bases, with 14 bases between. There are 12 residues in the CDR3.

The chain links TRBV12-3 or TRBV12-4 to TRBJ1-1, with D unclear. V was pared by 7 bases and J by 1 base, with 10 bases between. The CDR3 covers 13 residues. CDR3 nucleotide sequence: TGTGCCAGCAAGTCGCAGGAGAACACTGAAGCTTTCTTT. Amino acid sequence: CASKSQENTEAFF.

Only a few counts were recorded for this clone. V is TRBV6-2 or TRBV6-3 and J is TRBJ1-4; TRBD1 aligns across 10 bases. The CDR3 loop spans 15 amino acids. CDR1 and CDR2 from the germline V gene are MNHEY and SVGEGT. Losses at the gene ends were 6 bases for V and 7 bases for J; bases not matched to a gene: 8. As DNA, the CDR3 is TGTGCCAGCAGCATAGGACAGGGGGTGCCTGAAAAACTGTTTTTT. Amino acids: CASSIGQGVPEKLFF.

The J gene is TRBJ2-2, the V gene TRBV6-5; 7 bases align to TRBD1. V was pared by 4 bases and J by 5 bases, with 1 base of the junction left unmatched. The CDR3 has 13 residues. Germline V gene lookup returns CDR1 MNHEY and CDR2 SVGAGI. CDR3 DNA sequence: TGTGCCAGCAGTTCGACAGGGACCGGGGAGCTGTTTTTT. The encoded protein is CASSSTGTGELFF.

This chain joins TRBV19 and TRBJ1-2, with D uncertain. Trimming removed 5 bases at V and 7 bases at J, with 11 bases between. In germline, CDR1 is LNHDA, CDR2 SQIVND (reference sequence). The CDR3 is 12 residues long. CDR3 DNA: TGTGCCAGTAGTCCCGCGGCGGGTGGCTACACCTTC. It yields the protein CASSPAAGGYTF. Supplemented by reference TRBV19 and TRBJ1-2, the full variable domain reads DGGITQSPKYLFRKEGQNVTLSCEQNLNHDAMYWYRQDPGQGLRLIYYSQIVNDFQKGDIAEGYSVSREKKESFPLTVTSAQKNPTAFYLCASSPAAGGYTFGSGTRLTVV.

CDR3 in amino acids: CASRPSGTENYGYTF. As DNA, the CDR3 is TGTGCCAGCAGGCCGTCCGGGACAGAGAACTATGGCTACACCTTC. The genes are TRBV6-5 and TRBJ1-2, with TRBD1 identical over 7 bases. With 6 bases clipped from V and 2 bases from J, the junction kept 9 bases outside the gene matches. Germline V gives CDR1 MNHEY, CDR2 SVGAGI. CDR3 size: 15 residues.

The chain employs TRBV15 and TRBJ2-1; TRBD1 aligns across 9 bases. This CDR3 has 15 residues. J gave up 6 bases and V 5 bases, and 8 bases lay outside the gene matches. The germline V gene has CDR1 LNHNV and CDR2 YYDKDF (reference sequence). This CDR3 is CATSEDRGKSNEQFF. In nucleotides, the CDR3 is TGTGCCACCAGCGAAGACAGGGGGAAGAGCAATGAGCAGTTCTTC. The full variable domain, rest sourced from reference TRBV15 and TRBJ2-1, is DAMVIQNPRYQVTQFGKPVTLSCSQTLNHNVMYWYQQKSSQAPKLLFHYYDKDFNNEADTPDNFQSRRPNTSFCFLDIRSPGLGDTAMYLCATSEDRGKSNEQFFGPGTRLTVL.

The CDR3 spells CAISTGNEKLFF. DNA of the CDR3: TGTGCCATCAGTACAGGGAATGAAAAACTGTTTTTT. This chain links TRBV10-3 with TRBJ1-4, with D possibly being TRBD1 (6 bases). Per the germline V gene, CDR1 is ENHRY and CDR2 is SYGVKD. The CDR3 is made up of 12 amino acids. V was trimmed by 5 bases and J by 5 bases, leaving 6 bases between them.

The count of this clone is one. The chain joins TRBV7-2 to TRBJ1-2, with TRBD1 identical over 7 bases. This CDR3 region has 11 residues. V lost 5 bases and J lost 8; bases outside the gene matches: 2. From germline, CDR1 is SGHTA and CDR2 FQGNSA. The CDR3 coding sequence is TGTGCCAGCAGCGGGGGACAGGGCTACACCTTC. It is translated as CASSGGQGYTF.